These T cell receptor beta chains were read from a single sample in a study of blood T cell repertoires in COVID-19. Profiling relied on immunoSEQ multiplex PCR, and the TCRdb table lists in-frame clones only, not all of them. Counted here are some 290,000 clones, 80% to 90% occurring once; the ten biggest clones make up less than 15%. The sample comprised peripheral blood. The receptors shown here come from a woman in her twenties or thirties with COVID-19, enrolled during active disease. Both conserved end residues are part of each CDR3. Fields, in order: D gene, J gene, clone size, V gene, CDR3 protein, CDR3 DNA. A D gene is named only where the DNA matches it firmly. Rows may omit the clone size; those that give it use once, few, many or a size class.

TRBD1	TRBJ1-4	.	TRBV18	CASSPGQGVSEKLFF	TGTGCCAGCTCACCGGGACAGGGGGTTTCTGAAAAACTGTTTTTT
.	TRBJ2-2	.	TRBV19	CARFRTGNTGELFF	TGTGCCCGATTTCGCACAGGGAACACCGGGGAGCTGTTTTTT
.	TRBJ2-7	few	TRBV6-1	CASSEPPSYEQYF	TGTGCCAGCAGTGAACCCCCCAGCTACGAGCAGTACTTC
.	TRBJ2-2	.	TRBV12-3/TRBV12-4	CASQLASGELFF	TGTGCCAGTCAGCTAGCTTCCGGGGAGCTGTTTTTT
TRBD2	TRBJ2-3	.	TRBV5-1	CASTRGGTDTQYF	TGCGCCAGCACGCGGGGGGGCACAGATACGCAGTATTTT
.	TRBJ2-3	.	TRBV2	CASILVRGLGADTQYF	TGTGCCAGCATTCTAGTACGGGGACTTGGCGCAGATACGCAGTATTTT
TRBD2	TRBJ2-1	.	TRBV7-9	CASSSGASGGARFF	TGTGCCAGCAGCTCTGGAGCTAGCGGGGGGGCCCGATTCTTC
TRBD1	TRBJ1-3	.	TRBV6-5	CASSRQGFSGNTIYF	TGTGCCAGCAGCCGACAGGGATTTAGTGGAAACACCATATATTTT
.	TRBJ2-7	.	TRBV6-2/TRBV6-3	CASSPTSNEQYF	TGTGCCAGCAGCCCTACGAGCAACGAGCAGTACTTC
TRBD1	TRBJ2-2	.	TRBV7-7	CASSSFQGARAGELFF	TGTGCCAGCAGCTCGTTTCAGGGGGCGCGAGCCGGGGAGCTGTTTTTT
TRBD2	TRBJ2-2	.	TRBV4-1	CASSQGLAGPYTGELFF	TGCGCCAGCAGCCAAGGCCTAGCGGGGCCTTACACCGGGGAGCTGTTTTTT
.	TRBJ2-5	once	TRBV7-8	CASSPWGANQETQYF	TGTGCCAGCAGCCCCTGGGGAGCGAACCAAGAGACCCAGTACTTC
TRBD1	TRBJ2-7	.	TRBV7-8	CASSLGGQRGSYEQYF	TGTGCCAGCAGCTTAGGGGGACAGAGGGGGTCCTACGAGCAGTACTTC
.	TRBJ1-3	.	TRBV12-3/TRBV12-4	CASGHNSGNTIYF	TGTGCCAGCGGTCACAACTCTGGAAACACCATATATTTT
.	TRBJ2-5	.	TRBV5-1	CASSLVPEETQYF	TGCGCCAGCAGCTTGGTCCCGGAGGAGACCCAGTACTTC
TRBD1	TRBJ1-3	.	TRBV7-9	CASKGTGAGNTIYF	TGTGCCAGCAAAGGGACAGGGGCCGGAAACACCATATATTTT
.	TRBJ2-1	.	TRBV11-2	CASSLGSYNEQFF	TGTGCCAGCAGCTTGGGGAGCTACAATGAGCAGTTCTTC